What follows are 23 T cell receptor beta chains derived from one specimen sequenced in a study of cytomegalovirus exposure and HLA in healthy donors. The PCR used 60 Vbeta and 13 Jbeta primers. This table comes from immunoSEQ multiplex PCR, and its TCRdb copy is limited to in-frame clones, with some not included. The sample holds roughly 130,000 clones, 75% to 90% seen once. Sequenced material: PBMCs. The source of these receptors is a male donor in good health and CMV-seronegative.

This rearrangement joins TRBV28 to TRBJ1-1; tentatively, D is TRBD1 (6 bases). CDR1 MDHEN and CDR2 SYDVKM come from the germline V gene. CDR3 length: 15 residues. With 7 bases removed from V and 0 bases from J, the gap between germline ends came to 15 bases. Written as DNA, the CDR3 is TGTGCCAGCAACTTCGGACAGAGAATGAACACTGAAGCTTTCTTT. It translates to CASNFGQRMNTEAFF.

The chain joins TRBV11-2 to TRBJ2-3; 7 bases fit TRBD1. This CDR3 region has 15 residues. J gave up 1 base and V 5 bases, and 6 bases lay outside the gene matches. CDR1 and CDR2 (germline): SGHAT, FQNNGV. This chain's CDR3 is CASSLLQGRTDTQYF. The DNA of the CDR3 is TGTGCCAGCAGCCTATTACAGGGGCGCACAGATACGCAGTATTTT.

V usage is TRBV6-1 and J usage is TRBJ1-2; 9 bases map to TRBD1. CDR1 and CDR2 (germline): MNHNS, SASEGT. The CDR3 has 14 amino acids. V gave up 8 bases and J gave up 5 bases; unmatched junction bases: 9. The CDR3 nucleotides are TGTGCCAGCCGACCACAGGGGGCGGGGTATGGCTACACCTTC. Amino acid sequence: CASRPQGAGYGYTF.

The chain has TRBV5-1 and TRBJ1-6; TRBD1 is a possible D gene (5 bases). Trimming removed 4 bases from V and 9 bases from J, with 14 bases in between. This CDR3 spans 14 amino acids. Germline V gene sequence: CDR1 SGHRS, CDR2 YFSETQ. The CDR3 coding sequence is TGCGCCAGCAGCGGCGGGACCTTGACTTCACCCCTCCACTTT. Translating gives CASSGGTLTSPLHF. Using reference TRBV5-1 and TRBJ1-6 for the parts outside the CDR3, the full variable domain is KAGVTQTPRYLIKTRGQQVTLSCSPISGHRSVSWYQQTPGQGLQFLFEYFSETQRNKGNFPGRFSGRQFSNSRSEMNVSTLELGDSALYLCASSGGTLTSPLHFGNGTRLTVT.

This chain connects TRBV7-3 to TRBJ2-3; weak D call: TRBD1 (6 bases). Trimming shortened V by 4 bases and J by 5 bases, and 16 bases separated the two germline ends. This CDR3 comprises 15 residues. Germline V gene sequence: CDR1 SGHTA, CDR2 FQGTGA. CDR3 DNA: TGTGCCAGCAGCTCCCTAGGGGGTGAAGGAGATACGCAGTATTTT. Translating it yields CASSSLGGEGDTQYF.

The V gene is TRBV19, the J gene TRBJ2-1; 9 nucleotides line up with TRBD2. CDR3 size: 15 residues. After removal of 6 bases from V and 2 bases from J, the junction contained 5 bases not matched to a gene. Germline V gene lookup returns CDR1 LNHDA and CDR2 SQIVND (reference sequence). DNA for the CDR3: TGTGCCAGTAGCCCAGGACTAGCGACCTACAATGAGCAGTTCTTC. Its protein is CASSPGLATYNEQFF.

The table lists this clone with a few counts. V gene TRBV5-6 combines with J gene TRBJ1-2, with 7 bases lining up with TRBD1. Germline lookup yields CDR1 SGHDT and CDR2 YYEEEE. V lost 4 bases to trimming and J lost 1 base; unmatched junction nucleotides: 7. This CDR3 region has 15 residues. The CDR3 sequence: CASSQTRTGNYGYTF. CDR3 in DNA: TGTGCCAGCAGCCAGACGAGGACAGGTAACTATGGCTACACCTTC.

This chain uses TRBV29-1 with TRBJ2-1; TRBD2 matches at 10 bases. In germline, CDR1 is SQVTM, CDR2 ANQGSEA. After removal of 1 base from V and 5 bases from J, the junction contained 11 bases not matched to a gene. The length of the CDR3 is 17 residues. The CDR3 nucleotides are TGCAGCGTTGAAGTTATCGCTAGGACTAGCGGACACAATGAGCAGTTCTTC. Its protein product is CSVEVIARTSGHNEQFF.

J is TRBJ1-5 and V is TRBV5-4; D gene uncertain. Between the trimmed V and J ends, which lost 0 bases and 0 bases, there was a span of 7 bases. Germline V gene data show CDR1 as SGHNT and CDR2 as YYREEE (reference sequence). The CDR3 runs 15 residues. CDR3 protein: CASSLGGNSNQPQHF. Written as DNA, the CDR3 is TGTGCCAGCAGCTTGGGAGGGAATAGCAATCAGCCCCAGCATTTT.

The V and J genes are TRBV5-1 and TRBJ2-3, with 7 bases that match TRBD2. The CDR3 extends over 15 amino acids. V gave up 0 bases and J gave up 2 bases; unmatched junction bases: 3. Per the germline V gene, CDR1 is SGHRS and CDR2 is YFSETQ. DNA for the CDR3: TGCGCCAGCAGCTTGGCGGGGACTACCACAGATACGCAGTATTTT. Its translation: CASSLAGTTTDTQYF.

V gene TRBV15 combines with J gene TRBJ1-5; 10 nucleotides line up with TRBD1. V trimming: 6 bases; J trimming: 4 bases; junction bases outside the gene matches: 6. CDR3 length: 15 amino acids. Germline V CDR1 and CDR2: LNHNV, YYDKDF (reference sequence). The CDR3 sequence is CATRGRGQGNQPQHF. CDR3 sequence (DNA): TGTGCCACCAGGGGCCGGGGACAGGGGAATCAGCCCCAGCATTTT.

This chain links TRBV6-5 with TRBJ2-7; D gene uncertain. The V end was cut by 5 bases, the J end by 0 bases, with 14 bases between. CDR1 is MNHEY and CDR2 is SVGAGI in the germline V gene. The CDR3 is made up of 15 amino acids. CDR3 protein: CASSTESASSYEQYF. The CDR3 region has the DNA TGTGCCAGCAGTACCGAATCCGCCAGCTCCTACGAGCAGTACTTC.

This rearrangement joins TRBV5-5 to TRBJ1-2, with 11 nucleotides matching TRBD1. V lost 4 bases and J lost 7; bases outside the gene matches: 12. The CDR3 is 16 amino acids. CDR1 SGHKS and CDR2 YYEKEE come from the germline V gene (reference sequence). The DNA of the CDR3 is TGTGCCAGCAGCACGAGGACAGGGGGCCCTTCGTCTGGCTACACCTTC. This translates into CASSTRTGGPSSGYTF. Supplemented by reference TRBV5-5 and TRBJ1-2, the full variable domain reads DAGVTQSPTHLIKTRGQQVTLRCSPISGHKSVSWYQQVLGQGPQFIFQYYEKEERGRGNFPDRFSARQFPNYSSELNVNALLLGDSALYLCASSTRTGGPSSGYTFGSGTRLTVV.

This chain connects TRBV6-5 to TRBJ1-1, with 9 bases that match TRBD1. Germline V gene sequence: CDR1 MNHEY, CDR2 SVGAGI. The CDR3 is 15 amino acids. V lost 6 bases, J lost 3 bases, and 8 bases stayed unmatched. CDR3: CASRPTGGADTEAFF. DNA of the CDR3: TGTGCCAGCAGACCCACAGGGGGCGCCGACACTGAAGCTTTCTTT.

In this sample, this clone turned up a few times. A junction end diverges from the germline sequence, so it may reflect a read error. The rearrangement links TRBV7-9 to TRBJ2-4; 11 bases align to TRBD2. CDR1 is SEHNR and CDR2 is FQNEAQ in the germline V gene (reference sequence). This CDR3 region has 17 residues. The CDR3 DNA follows: TGTTCCAGCAGCTGGGAGGGACTAGCGGATAGGGGGAACATTCAGTACTTC. Amino acids: CSSSWEGLADRGNIQYF.

In the case of this clone: The junction does not match germline at one end; this may be a read error. The rearrangement links TRBV15 to TRBJ2-6; tentatively, D is TRBD1 (5 bases). The CDR3 covers 15 residues. Germline assignment: CDR1 LNHNV and CDR2 YYDKDF (reference sequence). The CDR3 bases are TGTGCCACCAGCGGTCAGAGCTCTGGGGCCAACGGCCTGACTTTC. It yields the protein CATSGQSSGANGLTF.

This chain links TRBV4-1 with TRBJ2-7, with D hard to call. The length of the CDR3 is 13 residues. Trimming removed 1 base at V and 3 bases at J, with 7 bases between. The germline CDR1 and CDR2 sequences are MGHRA and YSYEKL. CDR3: CASSQVLNYEQYF. DNA for the CDR3: TGCGCCAGCAGCCAAGTCCTTAACTACGAGCAGTACTTC.

The rearrangement links TRBV4-2 to TRBJ1-4; 10 nucleotides line up with TRBD1. There are 14 residues in the CDR3. The V and J ends lost 5 bases and 7 bases, in that order; junction bases with no gene match: 4. CDR1 is LGHNA and CDR2 is YNFKEQ in the germline V gene. CDR3 residues: CASSDGQGVEKLFF. The CDR3 DNA is TGTGCCAGCAGCGACGGACAGGGGGTTGAAAAACTGTTTTTT.

This chain uses TRBV12-5 with TRBJ1-5; 8 positions agree with TRBD1. V gave up 2 bases and J gave up 6 bases; unmatched junction bases: 15. From germline, CDR1 is LGHNT and CDR2 FRNRAP. CDR3 length: 18 amino acids. CDR3 in DNA: TGTGCTAGTGGTTTGTACGGAGGGCGCAGGGGGCTTAGTCAGCCCCAGCATTTT. As protein: CASGLYGGRRGLSQPQHF.

The V call is TRBV5-8, the J call TRBJ2-7; D unresolved. Germline V gene data show CDR1 as SGHTS and CDR2 as YDEGEE. V was trimmed by 2 bases and J by 5 bases, leaving 11 bases between them. CDR3 length: 13 residues. The CDR3 here is CASSFIAVNEQYF. The CDR3 bases are TGTGCCAGCAGCTTTATCGCGGTAAACGAGCAGTACTTC.

This clone was counted a single time. One end of the junction is discordant with germline, which a read error may explain. The chain carries TRBV25-1 and TRBJ2-6; possible D gene TRBD1, 5 bases. Per the germline V gene, CDR1 is MGHDK and CDR2 is SYGVNS. The CDR3 is 17 residues long. The CDR3 protein is CASSVTGTRSGANGLTF. CDR3 coding DNA: TGTGCCAGCAGTGTCACAGGAACCCGCTCTGGGGCCAACGGCCTGACTTTC.

The V and J genes are TRBV25-1 and TRBJ2-2, with D possibly being TRBD1 (6 bases). The CDR3 has 14 amino acids. CDR1 and CDR2 (germline): MGHDK, SYGVNS. The V and J ends lost 8 bases and 4 bases respectively, with 14 bases between them. The CDR3 is CASGNRVPTGELFF. The CDR3 DNA follows: TGTGCCAGCGGCAACAGGGTTCCCACCGGGGAGCTGTTTTTT.

V usage is TRBV4-1 and J usage is TRBJ2-7; 12 nucleotides line up with TRBD1. J gave up 8 bases and V 0 bases, and 8 bases lay outside the gene matches. The CDR3 spans 16 residues. Germline CDR1 MGHRA, CDR2 YSYEKL. The CDR3 bases are TGCGCCAGCAGCCAAGAGGAGGGGACAGGGGGCGCAAAGCAGTACTTC. Translating it yields CASSQEEGTGGAKQYF.